This T cell receptor (beta chain) was recorded in a study of OX40 agonist ivuxolimab in advanced cancers. Looking at the study overall: The dose-escalation cohort was about 87% male, with a mean age of around 60 years, ranging about 23 to 90.

Patients with a history of autoimmune disease or on systemic immunosuppression were excluded. Profiling relied on immunoSEQ multiplex PCR, and the TCRdb table lists in-frame clones only, not all of them. The profile shows 65,000 to 95,000 clones, roughly 88% of them singletons. The sequencing here drew on CD4+ or CD8+ T cells sorted from blood, taken in a trial of the OX40 agonist ivuxolimab. The receptor was derived from an adult with an advanced solid tumor such as melanoma, head and neck, liver or kidney cancer.

The CDR3 bases are TGTGCCAGCAGTCGCCAACTCACCCTGGGCTACACCTTC. Residues: CASSRQLTLGYTF. This chain connects TRBV16 to TRBJ1-2; D is uncertain. Trimming removed 6 bases from V and 8 bases from J, with 16 bases in between. The germline V gene has CDR1 KGHSY and CDR2 FQNENV. The CDR3 sequence is 13 residues long.